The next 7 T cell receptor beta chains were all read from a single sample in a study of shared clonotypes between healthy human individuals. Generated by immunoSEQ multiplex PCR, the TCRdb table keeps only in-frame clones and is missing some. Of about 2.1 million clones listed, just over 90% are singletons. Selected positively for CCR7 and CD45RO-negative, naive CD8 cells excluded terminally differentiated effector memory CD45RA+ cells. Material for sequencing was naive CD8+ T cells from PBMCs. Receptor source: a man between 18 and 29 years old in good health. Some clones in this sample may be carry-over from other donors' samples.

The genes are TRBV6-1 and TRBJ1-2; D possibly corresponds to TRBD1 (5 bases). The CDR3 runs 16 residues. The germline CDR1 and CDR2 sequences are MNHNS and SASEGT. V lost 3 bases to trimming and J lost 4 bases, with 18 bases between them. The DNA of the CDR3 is TGTGCCAGCAGTGAGGGGCAGCGGTCCTTGTTCTATGGCTACACCTTC. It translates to CASSEGQRSLFYGYTF.

The CDR3 DNA reads as TGTGCCAGCAGTTACTCTGGGGTTCTGGACTATGGCTACACCTTC. This translates into CASSYSGVLDYGYTF. The chain couples TRBV6-5 to TRBJ1-2; no definite D call. Germline V CDR1 and CDR2: MNHEY, SVGAGI. The V and J ends lost 0 bases and 3 bases respectively, with 11 bases between them. CDR3 size: 15 residues.

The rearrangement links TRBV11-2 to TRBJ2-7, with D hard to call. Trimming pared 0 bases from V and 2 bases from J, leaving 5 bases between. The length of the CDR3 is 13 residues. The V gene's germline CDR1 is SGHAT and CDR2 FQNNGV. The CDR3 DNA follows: TGTGCCAGCAGCTTAGAGGCCACCTACGAGCAGTACTTC. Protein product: CASSLEATYEQYF.

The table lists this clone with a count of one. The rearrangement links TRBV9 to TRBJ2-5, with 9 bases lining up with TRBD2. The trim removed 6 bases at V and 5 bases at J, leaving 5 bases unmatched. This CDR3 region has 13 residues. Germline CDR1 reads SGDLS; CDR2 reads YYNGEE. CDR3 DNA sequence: TGTGCCAGCACCCGGACTAGCGAGGAGACCCAGTACTTC. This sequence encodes CASTRTSEETQYF.

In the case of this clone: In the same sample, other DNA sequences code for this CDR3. CDR3 DNA sequence: TGTGCCAGCAGTTTCTCGCCCGGGACAGCCTCCTACGAGCAGTACTTC. It is translated as CASSFSPGTASYEQYF. This chain uses TRBV27 with TRBJ2-7; 7 bases fit TRBD1. Germline CDR1 is MNHEY and CDR2 is SMNVEV (reference sequence). CDR3 length: 16 residues. Unmatched junction bases numbered 8, after V lost 3 bases and J lost 0 bases.

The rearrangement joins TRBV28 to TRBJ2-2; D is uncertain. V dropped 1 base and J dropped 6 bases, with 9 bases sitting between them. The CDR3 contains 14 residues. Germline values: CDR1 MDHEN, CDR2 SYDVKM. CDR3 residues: CASSLFRASGELFF. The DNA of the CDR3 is TGTGCCAGCAGTTTATTTCGAGCGTCCGGGGAGCTGTTTTTT.

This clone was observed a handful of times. The CDR3 nucleotides are TGTGCCAGCAGCTGGACAGATGTGGTGCTCTACAATGAGCAGTTCTTC. This gives the protein CASSWTDVVLYNEQFF. The rearrangement joins TRBV14 to TRBJ2-1, with D perhaps matching TRBD1 (6 bases). Germline assignment: CDR1 SGHDN and CDR2 FVKESK. Between the trimmed V and J ends, which lost 5 bases and 3 bases, there was a span of 17 bases. This CDR3 contains 16 residues.